The 29 T cell receptor beta chains below all came from one sample that was sequenced in a study of blood T cell repertoires in COVID-19. The table came from immunoSEQ multiplex PCR; TCRdb's copy has only in-frame clones and leaves some out. The sample records roughly 110,000 clones, 84% being singletons. Sequencing input: peripheral blood. These receptors all stem from a human donor in a cohort sampled during active COVID-19.

The J gene is TRBJ1-1, the V gene TRBV30; no clear D. Trimming left V 1 base short and J 5 bases short, with 17 bases between. Germline CDR1 is GTSNPN and CDR2 is SVGIG (reference sequence). The CDR3 covers 15 residues. In DNA form, the CDR3 reads TGTGCCTGGAGTGAGCGGTCTTCCCTTGGGACTGAAGCTTTCTTT. Translated: CAWSERSSLGTEAFF.

This clone showed up just once. V is TRBV5-6 and J is TRBJ2-1, with D perhaps TRBD2 (6 bases). The V gene's germline CDR1 is SGHDT and CDR2 YYEEEE. This CDR3 has 14 amino acids. Trimming cost V 3 bases and J 7 bases, with 14 bases left between them. The DNA for the CDR3 is TGTGCCAGCAGCTCGAACGGCCGGGGGAATGAGCAGTTCTTC. Translating it yields CASSSNGRGNEQFF.

In DNA form, the CDR3 reads TGTGCCAGCAGCCAAGCGGGGAGAACTAATGAAAAACTGTTTTTT. Residues: CASSQAGRTNEKLFF. The genes are TRBV3-1 (or the pseudogene TRBV3-2) and TRBJ1-4; no definite D call. Germline V CDR1 and CDR2: LGHDT, YNNKEL (reference sequence). The CDR3 has 15 residues. Deletions cut 1 base from V and 1 base from J, with 7 bases between.

J is TRBJ1-1 and V is TRBV27; 8 bases align to TRBD1. The germline CDR1 and CDR2 sequences are MNHEY and SMNVEV (reference sequence). With 3 bases clipped from V and 7 bases from J, the junction kept 13 bases outside the gene matches. This CDR3 is 16 amino acids long. This CDR3 is CASSLLPRGRGGEAFF. CDR3 nucleotides: TGTGCCAGCAGTTTGTTACCCAGGGGGCGAGGGGGTGAAGCTTTCTTT.

CDR3 region: CASSGQFRNQPQHF. As DNA, the CDR3 is TGTGCCAGCAGTGGACAGTTTCGGAATCAGCCCCAGCATTTT. The V and J genes are TRBV2 and TRBJ1-5; weak D call: TRBD1 (5 bases). Germline CDR1 is SNHLY and CDR2 is FYNNEI. The V and J ends lost 4 bases and 4 bases respectively, with 11 bases between them. This CDR3 has 14 amino acids.

V is TRBV7-9 and J is TRBJ2-7; 7 bases fit TRBD2. This CDR3 has 14 residues. Trimming cost V 9 bases and J 2 bases; bases outside gene matches: 10. Germline lookup yields CDR1 SEHNR and CDR2 FQNEAQ (reference sequence). The CDR3 nucleotides are TGTGCCAGTGATGAAGCGGGAAAGACCTACGAGCAGTACTTC. This encodes CASDEAGKTYEQYF.

This chain connects TRBV6-2 or TRBV6-3 to TRBJ2-5; tentatively, D is TRBD1 (7 bases). Germline CDR1 and CDR2: MNHEY and SVGEGT. The CDR3 has 15 residues. V was pared by 0 bases and J by 2 bases, with 10 bases between. The DNA for the CDR3 is TGTGCCAGCAGTTACTCGGCAGGGGGGCAAGAGACCCAGTACTTC. Its protein product is CASSYSAGGQETQYF.

This chain joins TRBV19 and TRBJ2-3, with 9 bases aligning to TRBD2. V trimming: 3 bases; J trimming: 0 bases; junction bases outside the gene matches: 4. This CDR3 has 16 amino acids. Per germline, CDR1 LNHDA and CDR2 SQIVND (reference sequence). CDR3 nucleotides: TGTGCCAGTAGTATGTCTAGCGGGATTAGCACAGATACGCAGTATTTT. Translating gives CASSMSSGISTDTQYF.

The chain couples TRBV5-1 to TRBJ2-5, with 9 bases fitting TRBD1. This CDR3 spans 16 amino acids. CDR1 is SGHRS, CDR2 YFSETQ, per germline. With V trimmed by 0 bases and J by 4 bases, 7 bases remained unmatched. CDR3 residues: CASSLAEKQGAETQYF. CDR3 in DNA: TGCGCCAGCAGCTTGGCCGAAAAACAGGGGGCAGAGACCCAGTACTTC.

The V and J genes are TRBV5-4 and TRBJ2-3, with TRBD2 matching 10 bases. Trimming took 6 bases from V and 4 from J; bases not matched to a gene: 8. CDR1 is SGHNT, CDR2 YYREEE, per germline (reference sequence). The CDR3 has 15 residues. The CDR3 DNA sequence: TGTGCCAGCACCCGAGCGGGAGGGCCCTCAGATACGCAGTATTTT. It is translated as CASTRAGGPSDTQYF.

V usage is TRBV3-1 (or the pseudogene TRBV3-2) and J usage is TRBJ2-5; maybe TRBD2 (5 bases). V lost 5 bases and J 7 bases, leaving 23 bases between the germline ends. CDR1 and CDR2 from the germline V gene are LGHDT and YNNKEL (reference sequence). This CDR3 contains 16 residues. CDR3 sequence (DNA): TGTGCCAGCAGCGAAGCCCCGGGCCCCTCCAGCGGGACCCAGTACTTC. Translated, it gives CASSEAPGPSSGTQYF.

The chain employs TRBV7-9 and TRBJ2-3; D might be TRBD2 (6 bases). V lost 4 bases and J lost 4, with 12 bases in between. Germline CDR1 and CDR2: SEHNR and FQNEAQ (reference sequence). CDR3 length equals 14 residues. The CDR3, as DNA: TGTGCCAGCAGCTCCCACCGGGACTCAGATACGCAGTATTTT. Its translation: CASSSHRDSDTQYF.

The rearrangement links TRBV5-1 to TRBJ2-1; perhaps TRBD2 as D (6 bases). Germline V lookup: CDR1 SGHRS, CDR2 YFSETQ. V was clipped by 4 bases and J by 5 bases, with 16 bases between them. The CDR3 contains 15 residues. CDR3 DNA: TGCGCCAGCAGCCCACTGGTCGGGAGTAACAATGAGCAGTTCTTC. Its protein product is CASSPLVGSNNEQFF.

This chain joins TRBV27 and TRBJ1-5; 9 bases are a match to TRBD1. This CDR3 spans 15 amino acids. The ends lost 3 bases at V and 4 bases at J; junction bases unmatched: 4. The germline CDR1 and CDR2 sequences are MNHEY and SMNVEV (reference sequence). The CDR3 reads CASSFTGTGNQPQHF. CDR3 nucleotides: TGTGCCAGCAGTTTCACCGGGACAGGGAATCAGCCCCAGCATTTT.

The CDR3 DNA is TGTGCCAGCAGTGAAAGGGGCAGGGGAAACTATGGCTACACCTTC. The encoded protein is CASSERGRGNYGYTF. The rearrangement joins TRBV2 to TRBJ1-2; possibly TRBD1 for D (6 bases). This CDR3 has 15 residues. Germline assignment: CDR1 SNHLY and CDR2 FYNNEI. V was pared by 2 bases and J by 2 bases, with 12 bases between.

The table lists this clone with a count of one. This chain links TRBV5-4 with TRBJ1-3, with TRBD1 identical over 8 bases. The CDR3 extends over 15 amino acids. Germline assignment: CDR1 SGHNT and CDR2 YYREEE (reference sequence). J lost 5 bases, V lost 0 bases, and 4 bases had no gene match. CDR3 loop: CASSLAGQGRNTIYF. The CDR3 DNA sequence: TGTGCCAGCAGCTTGGCTGGACAGGGCCGAAACACCATATATTTT.

J is TRBJ1-2 and V is TRBV19, with 7 bases fitting TRBD1. The CDR3 sequence is 14 residues long. Trimming cost V 5 bases and J 7 bases; bases outside gene matches: 10. The germline gives CDR1 LNHDA, CDR2 SQIVND (reference sequence). CDR3 loop: CASSPGQVGGGYTF. The CDR3 coding sequence is TGTGCCAGTAGTCCAGGACAGGTTGGCGGTGGCTACACCTTC.

The chain couples TRBV24-1 to TRBJ2-7; 10 bases match TRBD1. This CDR3 has 15 residues. Germline loops: CDR1 KGHDR, CDR2 SFDVKD. Trimming removed 3 bases from V and 5 bases from J; junction bases left unmatched: 6. The CDR3 bases are TGTGCCACCAGTGATGTGGGGACAGGGGTCGACGAGCAGTACTTC. This encodes CATSDVGTGVDEQYF.

This sequence joins TRBV28 and TRBJ2-1, with TRBD2 identical over 10 bases. With V trimmed by 5 bases and J by 4 bases, 11 bases remained unmatched. In germline, CDR1 is MDHEN, CDR2 SYDVKM. The CDR3 runs 17 residues. CDR3 coding DNA: TGTGCCAGCAGTCAATTACGTCTAGCGGGAGTTTACAATGAGCAGTTCTTC. This gives the protein CASSQLRLAGVYNEQFF.

The genes are TRBV7-2 and TRBJ2-7; no clear D gene. V was cut by 5 bases and J by 1 base, with 12 bases left in between. CDR3 length equals 14 residues. The germline CDR1 and CDR2 sequences are SGHTA and FQGNSA. In DNA form, the CDR3 reads TGTGCCAGCAGCCCCTCTGCCGGGTCCTACGAGCAGTACTTC. Residues: CASSPSAGSYEQYF.

The chain uses TRBV5-1 and TRBJ2-7; 8 bases map to TRBD2. V trimming: 3 bases; J trimming: 6 bases; junction bases outside the gene matches: 5. This CDR3 contains 13 residues. The V gene's germline CDR1 is SGHRS and CDR2 YFSETQ. Here the CDR3 reads CASSSGTSFEQYF. The CDR3 DNA is TGCGCCAGCAGCTCAGGGACTAGTTTCGAGCAGTACTTC.

V usage is TRBV30 and J usage is TRBJ2-7, with TRBD2 identical over 12 bases. The germline CDR1 and CDR2 sequences are GTSNPN and SVGIG (reference sequence). This CDR3 contains 16 residues. V was pared by 1 base and J by 3 bases, with 7 bases of the junction left unmatched. Here the CDR3 DNA reads TGTGCCTGGAGTGAACAACTAGCGGGAGGCCGCTACGAGCAGTACGTC. Its translation is CAWSEQLAGGRYEQYV.

This sequence joins TRBV14 and TRBJ1-1, with D tentatively TRBD1 (6 bases). The CDR3 runs 14 residues. Germline CDR1 SGHDN, CDR2 FVKESK. Trimming stripped 4 bases from V and 0 bases from J, with 9 bases between. The CDR3 DNA follows: TGTGCCAGCAGCCCCAGACAGGTGAACACTGAAGCTTTCTTT. It yields the protein CASSPRQVNTEAFF.

The chain has TRBV9 and TRBJ1-1; D possibly corresponds to TRBD1 (6 bases). V lost 5 bases, J lost 2 bases, and 13 bases lay in between. Germline assignment: CDR1 SGDLS and CDR2 YYNGEE. The length of the CDR3 is 14 residues. Written as DNA, the CDR3 is TGTGCCAGCAGGGCCGGGACACAAAACACTGAAGCTTTCTTT. Its translation: CASRAGTQNTEAFF.

The chain employs TRBV28 and TRBJ1-5, with a possible D match to TRBD1 (5 bases). Looked up from germline, CDR1 is MDHEN and CDR2 is SYDVKM. Trimming cost V 5 bases and J 2 bases, with 19 bases left between them. This CDR3 has 17 amino acids. The CDR3 spells CASSALKEWGGNQPQHF. Here the CDR3 DNA reads TGTGCCAGCAGTGCCCTTAAGGAGTGGGGGGGCAATCAGCCCCAGCATTTT.

In this sample, this clone turned up a few times. The chain combines TRBV6-6 with TRBJ2-2; D not certain. Germline CDR1 reads MNHNY; CDR2 reads SVGAGI (reference sequence). The CDR3 runs 14 residues. V was clipped by 2 bases and J by 0 bases, with 4 bases between them. The DNA for the CDR3 is TGTGCCAGCAGTTACACAGCGAACACCGGGGAGCTGTTTTTT. Its protein product is CASSYTANTGELFF.

The chain is built from TRBV7-8 and TRBJ1-2; no clear D gene. The germline V and J ends were trimmed by 5 bases and 2 bases, with 9 bases remaining between them. This CDR3 has 13 residues. Germline V gene sequence: CDR1 SGHVS, CDR2 FQNEAQ. The CDR3 reads CASSQSRNYGYTF. The CDR3 DNA reads as TGTGCCAGCAGCCAGAGTCGGAACTATGGCTACACCTTC.

The rearrangement links TRBV19 to TRBJ1-6; no clear D gene. V shed 4 bases and J shed 14 bases, with 15 bases lying between them. Germline V gene sequence: CDR1 LNHDA, CDR2 SQIVND (reference sequence). The CDR3 has 13 residues. CDR3 amino acids: CASSRTAPGTLHF. CDR3 sequence (DNA): TGTGCCAGTAGTAGAACCGCCCCGGGGACCCTCCACTTT. Using reference TRBV19 and TRBJ1-6 for the parts outside the CDR3, the full variable domain is DGGITQSPKYLFRKEGQNVTLSCEQNLNHDAMYWYRQDPGQGLRLIYYSQIVNDFQKGDIAEGYSVSREKKESFPLTVTSAQKNPTAFYLCASSRTAPGTLHFGNGTRLTVT.

J is TRBJ2-7 and V is TRBV18; D remains unclear. Germline values: CDR1 KGHSH, CDR2 LQKENI. The CDR3 is 12 amino acids. CDR3 coding DNA: TGTGCCAGCTCCCCACCACACTACGAGCAGTACGTC. Translated: CASSPPHYEQYV.